Below are 4 T cell receptor beta chains sequenced from a single sample in a study of beta chain features in type 1 diabetes. All of the isolated RNA was reverse transcribed, so expressed TCRB transcripts were sequenced. Sequencing used immunoSEQ multiplex PCR; TCRdb keeps in-frame clones, though not all of them. Of approximately 120,000 clones listed, around 40% are singletons. Sequencing input: stem cell memory CD4+ T cells from blood. The receptors stem from a woman under 30 in good health.

This clone turned up a few times. This sequence joins TRBV30 and TRBJ2-1, with 11 bases identical to TRBD2. Unmatched junction bases numbered 2, after V lost 0 bases and J lost 1 base. This CDR3 region has 16 residues. Looked up from germline, CDR1 is GTSNPN and CDR2 is SVGIG (reference sequence). CDR3 protein: CAWSVASGRSYNEQFF. The DNA of the CDR3 is TGTGCCTGGAGTGTAGCTAGCGGGAGGTCCTACAATGAGCAGTTCTTC. Drawing the rest from reference TRBV30 and TRBJ2-1, the complete variable domain is SQTIHQWPATLVQPVGSPLSLECTVEGTSNPNLYWYRQAAGRGLQLLFYSVGIGQISSEVPQNLSASRPQDRQFILSSKKLLLSDSGFYLCAWSVASGRSYNEQFFGPGTRLTVL.

The chain carries TRBV5-1 and TRBJ2-1, with D perhaps TRBD2 (6 bases). The V and J ends lost 8 bases and 2 bases respectively, with 17 bases between them. The CDR3 has 15 residues. Germline assignment: CDR1 SGHRS and CDR2 YFSETQ. The CDR3 is CASTIIADPYNEQFF. The CDR3 coding sequence is TGCGCCAGTACGATAATAGCGGACCCCTACAATGAGCAGTTCTTC. The whole variable domain, filled in from reference TRBV5-1 and TRBJ2-1, reads KAGVTQTPRYLIKTRGQQVTLSCSPISGHRSVSWYQQTPGQGLQFLFEYFSETQRNKGNFPGRFSGRQFSNSRSEMNVSTLELGDSALYLCASTIIADPYNEQFFGPGTRLTVL.

J is TRBJ2-3 and V is TRBV7-2, with 8 bases fitting TRBD2. The CDR3 runs 15 residues. With 5 bases clipped from V and 6 bases from J, the junction kept 10 bases outside the gene matches. Germline CDR1 SGHTA, CDR2 FQGNSA. The CDR3 reads CASSRQSGRADTQYF. The CDR3 DNA reads as TGTGCCAGCAGCCGACAGAGCGGGAGAGCGGATACGCAGTATTTT.

This chain uses TRBV19 with TRBJ2-1; TRBD2 agrees at 12 bases. J was trimmed by 6 bases and V by 1 base; bases with no gene match: 13. The CDR3 length is 19 residues. Germline assignment: CDR1 LNHDA and CDR2 SQIVND (reference sequence). The CDR3 protein is CASSIAGLAGGPSGNEQFF. The CDR3 region has the DNA TGTGCCAGTAGTATAGCGGGCCTAGCGGGAGGGCCGTCGGGCAATGAGCAGTTCTTC.